Listed below are T cell receptor beta chains from one sample, sequenced in a study of T-cell reconstitution after alpha-beta-depleted transplantation in children. TCRdb used MiXCR to reprocess the PCR reads, holding one entry per CDR3 protein. The repertoire includes 70,000 to 95,000 distinct CDR3 sequences, 12% of them detected once, and roughly 13% sits in the top ten. The starting material was PBMCs from the stem cell graft donor, obtained from the stem cell graft. The origin of the receptors is a human donor who donated a stem cell graft to a child with inherited bone marrow failure. Each CDR3 is given with its conserved first and last residue. The D gene is left open where the match is weak. Part of the rows lack a size; the others show once, few, many or a class for expanded clones.

DNA: TGTGCCAGCAGCTTAATCCCAGCGTCCGCGGGCACAGATACGCAGTATTTT
CDR3: CASSLIPASAGTDTQYF
size: many
V: TRBV7-9
J: TRBJ2-3
D: -

DNA: TGCAGCGCCGAAGGTTGGGATAACACTGAAGCTTTCTTT
CDR3: CSAEGWDNTEAFF
size: many
V: TRBV29-1
J: TRBJ1-1
D: -

DNA: TGTGCCAGCAGCCAGAGAGCGGGGGGAGTAGCCACAGATACGCAGTATTTT
CDR3: CASSQRAGGVATDTQYF
size: -
V: TRBV7-2
J: TRBJ2-3
D: TRBD2

DNA: TGTGCCAGCAGCACGGGTCACCAAGAGACCCAGTACTTC
CDR3: CASSTGHQETQYF
size: many
V: TRBV6-5
J: TRBJ2-5
D: -

DNA: TGCAGCGTACCACTAAGGCGGGGGCCGCTCAATGAGCAGTTCTTC
CDR3: CSVPLRRGPLNEQFF
size: many
V: TRBV29-1
J: TRBJ2-1
D: -

DNA: TGCGCCAGCAGCTTGTCGGGGGACACCGGGGAGCTGTTTTTT
CDR3: CASSLSGDTGELFF
size: many
V: TRBV5-1
J: TRBJ2-2
D: -

DNA: TGCAGTGCTAGCGTAGAGAACGAGCAGTACTTC
CDR3: CSASVENEQYF
size: many
V: TRBV20-1
J: TRBJ2-7
D: -

DNA: TGCGCCAGCAGCTTGGTCCATGCGAACACTGAAGCTTTCTTT
CDR3: CASSLVHANTEAFF
size: many
V: TRBV5-1
J: TRBJ1-1
D: -

DNA: TGTGCCAGCAGTACTCACGCCAACACCGGGGAGCTGTTTTTT
CDR3: CASSTHANTGELFF
size: -
V: TRBV6-2/TRBV6-3
J: TRBJ2-2
D: -

DNA: TGCGCCAGCAGCTTGGACCAGGGCTCTGGAAACACCATATATTTT
CDR3: CASSLDQGSGNTIYF
size: many
V: TRBV5-1
J: TRBJ1-3
D: -

DNA: TGTGCCAGCAGTTTTGGGTTGGGTGGCTACACCTTC
CDR3: CASSFGLGGYTF
size: few
V: TRBV12-3/TRBV12-4
J: TRBJ1-2
D: -

DNA: TGTGCCAGCACCGACAGGGCCGGGGCCAACGTCCTGACTTTC
CDR3: CASTDRAGANVLTF
size: -
V: TRBV11-1
J: TRBJ2-6
D: TRBD1

DNA: TGTGCCACCAGCAGAGAACCGGGGGAAGGCACAGATACGCAGTATTTT
CDR3: CATSREPGEGTDTQYF
size: many
V: TRBV15
J: TRBJ2-3
D: -

DNA: TGTGCCAGCAGACTCTATGGGGGCAATGAGCAGTTCTTC
CDR3: CASRLYGGNEQFF
size: -
V: TRBV27
J: TRBJ2-1
D: -

DNA: TGTGCCACCAGCCCACCGGGACAGGGGGACGATACGCAGTATTTT
CDR3: CATSPPGQGDDTQYF
size: many
V: TRBV15
J: TRBJ2-3
D: TRBD1

DNA: TGTGCCAGCTCCGACAGCATGAACACTGAAGCTTTCTTT
CDR3: CASSDSMNTEAFF
size: many
V: TRBV18
J: TRBJ1-1
D: -

DNA: TGTGCCAGCAGCACCGGATCTGGGGCCAACGTCCTGACTTTC
CDR3: CASSTGSGANVLTF
size: many
V: TRBV7-9
J: TRBJ2-6
D: -

DNA: TGTGCCAGCAGCTTCAGCGGCAGACAGCGCACAGATACGCAGTATTTT
CDR3: CASSFSGRQRTDTQYF
size: many
V: TRBV7-2
J: TRBJ2-3
D: -

DNA: TGTGCCAGCAGCGTAGAGGGCAGTGCCGAGACCCAGTACTTC
CDR3: CASSVEGSAETQYF
size: many
V: TRBV9
J: TRBJ2-5
D: -

DNA: TGCAGTGCTAGAGTAAGAAAGGGACAGGGGTACTTGGAGACCCAGTACTTC
CDR3: CSARVRKGQGYLETQYF
size: many
V: TRBV20-1
J: TRBJ2-5
D: TRBD1

DNA: TGTGCCAGCTCACCATGGGGGAGCTATGGCTACACCTTC
CDR3: CASSPWGSYGYTF
size: many
V: TRBV18
J: TRBJ1-2
D: -

DNA: TGCAGCGTTTGGTCGACACTTGCTGGCTACACCTTC
CDR3: CSVWSTLAGYTF
size: many
V: TRBV29-1
J: TRBJ1-2
D: -

DNA: TGTGCCAGCAGTCGTGGGACTAGCGGTACGAACACCGGGGAGCTGTTTTTT
CDR3: CASSRGTSGTNTGELFF
size: few
V: TRBV2
J: TRBJ2-2
D: TRBD2

DNA: TGTGCCAGCAGCGCTGAGGAGGGGGCCCTCGGGGAGCTGTTTTTT
CDR3: CASSAEEGALGELFF
size: many
V: TRBV5-5
J: TRBJ2-2
D: -

DNA: TGTGCCAGCAGCTTAGGTATCCGTCAAGAGACCCAGTACTTC
CDR3: CASSLGIRQETQYF
size: few
V: TRBV7-2
J: TRBJ2-5
D: -

DNA: TGCGCCAGCAGCCAAGTGTCAGGGAACCATCAGCCCCAGCATTTT
CDR3: CASSQVSGNHQPQHF
size: -
V: TRBV4-1
J: TRBJ1-5
D: -

DNA: TGTGCCAGCAGCTTATATGGCCGCGCGATGGCCGGGGAGCTGTTTTTT
CDR3: CASSLYGRAMAGELFF
size: many
V: TRBV7-3
J: TRBJ2-2
D: -

DNA: TGTGCCAGCAGAGTAGCGGGGCTACAAGAGACCCAGTACTTC
CDR3: CASRVAGLQETQYF
size: -
V: TRBV7-2
J: TRBJ2-5
D: TRBD2

DNA: TGTGCCAGCAGCCAAGGACAGGAGCAGTACTTC
CDR3: CASSQGQEQYF
size: -
V: TRBV3-1
J: TRBJ2-7
D: -

DNA: TGTGCCAGCAGCTTAGATATTATCACAGATACGCAGTATTTT
CDR3: CASSLDIITDTQYF
size: many
V: TRBV11-2
J: TRBJ2-3
D: -

DNA: TGTGCCAGTTCCTATCCAGGGGCCTACGAGCAGTACTTC
CDR3: CASSYPGAYEQYF
size: once
V: TRBV3-1
J: TRBJ2-7
D: -

DNA: TGTGCCAGCAGCTTAGCTAAGGAACAGCCCCAGCATTTT
CDR3: CASSLAKEQPQHF
size: many
V: TRBV7-2
J: TRBJ1-5
D: -

DNA: TGTGCCAGCAGCCAATCCGACGGTCTTAATGAAAAACTGTTTTTT
CDR3: CASSQSDGLNEKLFF
size: many
V: TRBV3-1
J: TRBJ1-4
D: -

DNA: TGTGCCAGTACAAAGGGTAGCACGAACACCGGGGAGCTGTTTTTT
CDR3: CASTKGSTNTGELFF
size: -
V: TRBV19
J: TRBJ2-2
D: -

DNA: TGTGCCAGCAGTTTTACAGATTTCTCCTACAATGAGCAGTTCTTC
CDR3: CASSFTDFSYNEQFF
size: many
V: TRBV6-2/TRBV6-3
J: TRBJ2-1
D: -

DNA: TGTGCCATCGGCAGGGCGCGCGATGGCTACACCTTC
CDR3: CAIGRARDGYTF
size: many
V: TRBV10-3
J: TRBJ1-2
D: -

DNA: TGCAGTGCTAGGGTAGGTGGATCAAGACCTGAAGCTTTCTTT
CDR3: CSARVGGSRPEAFF
size: -
V: TRBV20-1
J: TRBJ1-1
D: -

DNA: TGTGCCAGCAGTCCGTTCGGGGAGGGAAGTGAGACCCAGTACTTC
CDR3: CASSPFGEGSETQYF
size: -
V: TRBV6-1
J: TRBJ2-5
D: TRBD2

DNA: TGCGCCAGCAGCTTGCAGGGCCAGGAGACCCAGTACTTC
CDR3: CASSLQGQETQYF
size: many
V: TRBV5-1
J: TRBJ2-5
D: -

DNA: TGCGCCAGCGACCGGACAGGGAGCACCGGGGAGCTGTTTTTT
CDR3: CASDRTGSTGELFF
size: many
V: TRBV5-1
J: TRBJ2-2
D: TRBD1

DNA: TGTGCCATCAGTGATACCAGGGAAAGTAATTCACCCCTCCACTTT
CDR3: CAISDTRESNSPLHF
size: many
V: TRBV10-3
J: TRBJ1-6
D: -

DNA: TGTGCCAGCAGCATATCGGGCCCCCGGGAGCAGTTCTTC
CDR3: CASSISGPREQFF
size: many
V: TRBV7-9
J: TRBJ2-1
D: -

DNA: TGTGCCATCAGTACCACCGGGACATACTTCTTAATCGCGGGAGGTACATACAATGAGCAGTTCTTC
CDR3: CAISTTGTYFLIAGGTYNEQFF
size: many
V: TRBV10-3
J: TRBJ2-1
D: TRBD2

DNA: TGTGCCAGCAGCCAGGGGTCCCCCTACGAGCAGTACTTC
CDR3: CASSQGSPYEQYF
size: -
V: TRBV7-2
J: TRBJ2-7
D: -

DNA: TGTGCCAGCAGCTTGTTCGGGGGTCGGGGGGACACTGAAGCTTTCTTT
CDR3: CASSLFGGRGDTEAFF
size: -
V: TRBV5-6
J: TRBJ1-1
D: -

DNA: TGTGCCAGCAGGGACAACTCTGGAAACACCATATATTTT
CDR3: CASRDNSGNTIYF
size: many
V: TRBV7-9
J: TRBJ1-3
D: -

DNA: TGCGCCAGCAGCCAAGTGATACCGAGATTAGGCTTCACTGAAGCTTTCTTT
CDR3: CASSQVIPRLGFTEAFF
size: -
V: TRBV4-1
J: TRBJ1-1
D: -

DNA: TGTGCCAGCTCACCTCACCGGGACAGTGAGCAGTACTTC
CDR3: CASSPHRDSEQYF
size: many
V: TRBV18
J: TRBJ2-7
D: TRBD1

DNA: TGCAGTGCAAAACGGGGCATCTACGAGCAGTACTTC
CDR3: CSAKRGIYEQYF
size: few
V: TRBV20-1
J: TRBJ2-7
D: -

DNA: TGCGCCAGCAGCCAAACCATAGCTTTCGGGGATACGCAGTATTTT
CDR3: CASSQTIAFGDTQYF
size: many
V: TRBV4-1
J: TRBJ2-3
D: -

DNA: TGTGCCAGCAGCCAAGAGCCAGGGGAGAGCACCGGGGAGCTGTTTTTT
CDR3: CASSQEPGESTGELFF
size: -
V: TRBV4-2
J: TRBJ2-2
D: -

DNA: TGTGCCAGCATCTGCTGGACAGGGAGTAACACTGGGGCTTTCTTT
CDR3: CASICWTGSNTGAFF
size: few
V: TRBV11-1
J: TRBJ1-1
D: TRBD1

DNA: TGCAGCCTCCGCGGGGACACCGGGGAGCTGTTTTTT
CDR3: CSLRGDTGELFF
size: many
V: TRBV29-1
J: TRBJ2-2
D: -

DNA: TGCGCCAGCAGTCAATGGGGAGCGTACGAGCAGTACTTC
CDR3: CASSQWGAYEQYF
size: few
V: TRBV23-1
J: TRBJ2-7
D: -

DNA: TGTGCCAGCCAGTTTACAGGGACAGGGGGCATGTCCTACAATGAGCAGTTCTTC
CDR3: CASQFTGTGGMSYNEQFF
size: many
V: TRBV27
J: TRBJ2-1
D: TRBD1

DNA: TGCGCCAGCAGCCCCAGGGACTCGCAGAACACCGGGGAGCTGTTTTTT
CDR3: CASSPRDSQNTGELFF
size: many
V: TRBV4-3
J: TRBJ2-2
D: -

DNA: TGCAGTGCTAAACCGGGACAGGAGGTAGGAGCTTTCTTT
CDR3: CSAKPGQEVGAFF
size: many
V: TRBV20-1
J: TRBJ1-1
D: TRBD1

DNA: TGTGCCAGCAGCTTAGCTTCGACAGGGGGCACTGAAGCTTTCTTT
CDR3: CASSLASTGGTEAFF
size: many
V: TRBV7-9
J: TRBJ1-1
D: TRBD1

DNA: TGTGCCAGCAGCTTCCGCGGGGCCCAGCATTTT
CDR3: CASSFRGAQHF
size: many
V: TRBV7-2
J: TRBJ1-5
D: -